This TCR beta chain was captured in a study of cytomegalovirus exposure and HLA in healthy donors. Study-level findings and limits: The study listed under 200 cytomegalovirus-associated TCR beta chains. Later, TCR association rates were found to vary by HLA locus, highest for DRB1 and lowest for HLA-C.

PCR was performed using 60 Vbeta and 13 Jbeta primers. Clones were read by immunoSEQ multiplex PCR, and TCRdb kept only the in-frame ones, dropping some. Counted here are more than 55,000 clones, roughly 74% occurring once; the ten biggest clones make up 11%. About this clone: Its antigen is as yet unknown.

Looked up from germline, CDR1 is SQVTM and CDR2 is ANQGSEA. V lost 6 bases to trimming and J lost 2 bases; unmatched junction nucleotides: 11. This CDR3 has 15 amino acids. The clonotype comes from a woman aged 55-70 years in good health and CMV-seropositive. The sequenced sample consisted of PBMCs. V is TRBV29-1 and J is TRBJ2-3, with 7 bases that match TRBD1. CDR3 nucleotides: TGCAGCGTCGGGGTTGGGACAGCTAACACAGATACGCAGTATTTT. Translating it yields CSVGVGTANTDTQYF.